A single T cell receptor (beta chain) is shown here with its context. The same CDR3 arises from other DNA sequences in this sample as well. Original processing methods: For nucleated cells, counts were estimated from reference gene primer amplification. Clones were read by immunoSEQ multiplex PCR, and TCRdb kept only the in-frame ones, dropping some. The V and J calls and the clone size are those of that table, but D and trimming were determined from the DNA. The data contain some 290,000 clones, 70% to 90% of them singletons. Followed over time, Seattle patients had been enrolled while infection was active. This sample is drawn from a study of blood T cell repertoires in COVID-19. Trimming pared 6 bases from V and 3 bases from J, leaving 5 bases between. Germline loops: CDR1 SNHLY, CDR2 FYNNEI. There are 12 residues in the CDR3.

The source of this sequence is a woman in her 30s with COVID-19, enrolled during active disease. V and J are TRBV2 and TRBJ2-2, with D possibly TRBD1 on 5 matching bases. Sequencing input: peripheral blood. CDR3 region: CASSRDTGELFF. The CDR3 DNA reads TGTGCCAGCAGCAGGGACACCGGGGAGCTGTTTTTT. Full variable domain (rest looked up from reference TRBV2 and TRBJ2-2): EPEVTQTPSHQVTQMGQEVILRCVPISNHLYFYWYRQILGQKVEFLVSFYNNEISEKSEIFDDQFSVERPDGSNFTLKIRSTKLEDSAMYFCASSRDTGELFFGEGSRLTVL.